This T cell receptor (beta chain) comes out of a study of CD8 T cells in Susac syndrome. V was cut by 0 bases and J by 4 bases, with 13 bases left in between. This CDR3 is 15 amino acids long. CDR1 is SGHVS and CDR2 is FQNEAQ in the germline V gene. Reverse transcription used roughly 0.45 to 1 ug RNA and random hexamers. TCRdb itself ran the immunoSEQ multiplex PCR reads through MiXCR, one entry per CDR3 protein. The sample consists of 90,000 to 110,000 distinct CDR3 sequences, about 96% of them appearing once. The clonotype originates from a human donor in good health. The sequencing input was CD4+ T cells from PBMCs. The chain employs TRBV7-8 and TRBJ2-7; tentatively, D is TRBD2 (6 bases). The CDR3 spells CASSLAGGTLYEQYF. The CDR3 DNA reads TGTGCCAGCAGCTTAGCGGGAGGAACCCTTTACGAGCAGTACTTC. Combining the CDR3 with reference TRBV7-8 and TRBJ2-7 gives the whole variable domain GAGVSQSPRYKVAKRGQDVALRCDPISGHVSLFWYQQALGQGPEFLTYFQNEAQLDKSGLPSDRFFAERPEGSVSTLKIQRTQQEDSAVYLCASSLAGGTLYEQYFGPGTRLTVT.